The clone carrying this TCR beta chain was observed a handful of times. The data stem from a study of T cells after yellow fever vaccination. TCRdb re-analysed the 5' RACE reads in MiXCR, keeping a single row per CDR3 protein. The table lists roughly 500,000 distinct CDR3 sequences, 15% to 20% of them singletons. Germline V gene sequence: CDR1 SEHNR, CDR2 FQNEAQ (reference sequence). V lost 5 bases and J lost 4, with 11 bases in between. The CDR3 contains 13 residues. The chain carries TRBV7-9 and TRBJ1-1; D unclear. The sequences come from PBMCs, collected 15 days after the yellow fever booster vaccination. This clonotype was obtained from a man younger than 45 who received the YFV17D yellow fever vaccine. The CDR3 is CASSLSSGTEAFF. CDR3 coding DNA: TGTGCCAGCAGCCTATCAAGCGGCACTGAAGCTTTCTTT. The variable domain in full, with the rest retrieved from reference TRBV7-9 and TRBJ1-1, is DTGVSQNPRHKITKRGQNVTFRCDPISEHNRLYWYRQTLGQGPEFLTYFQNEAQLEKSRLLSDRFSAERPKGSFSTLEIQRTEQGDSAMYLCASSLSSGTEAFFGQGTRLTVV.